The clone carrying this T cell receptor (beta chain) was counted a few times. What it binds is not known. This sample was taken from a study of regulatory T cells in long-lasting Graves disease. Study-wide context: Patients met the persistent Graves' disease definition after over 5 years of antithyroid drugs with positive TSH receptor antibodies.

Construction of TCR beta libraries relied on iRepertoire HTBI primers and on Arm-PCR targeting CDR3 regions. TCRdb independently ran MiXCR on the multiplex PCR reads; one entry per CDR3 protein. This repertoire shows over 250,000 distinct CDR3 sequences, 22% found once; its top ten account for around three fifths. As to time point: persistent/refractory GD, antithyroid drugs over 5 years with positive TRAb. PBMC-extracted RNA yielded the TCR library. Study results and caveats: Persistent disease was characterized by preferential usage of TRBV28, TRBJ1-2 and TRBJ2-5. With some 2,800 shared public clonotypes, persistent patients exceeded new patients, who shared about 1,000.

Germline CDR1 is WSHSY and CDR2 is SAAADI. The V end was cut by 2 bases, the J end by 2 bases, with 13 bases between. The CDR3 is made up of 15 amino acids. The clonotype originates from a female donor with Graves disease. The gene calls are TRBV10-2 and TRBJ2-7; perhaps D is TRBD1 or TRBD2 (6 bases each). Here the sequenced sample was peripheral blood mononuclear cells (PBMCs), taken when the disease was refractory, from a patient treated with antithyroid drugs. The CDR3 DNA reads as TGCGCCAGCAGTGAGGGCGGGACACCAACCTACGAGCAGTACTTC. It yields the protein CASSEGGTPTYEQYF.